The 23 T cell receptor beta chains below come from one sample, sequenced in a study of tissue T cells after allogeneic stem cell transplantation. The repertoire was sequenced with immunoSEQ multiplex PCR; TCRdb's copy has only in-frame clones and lacks some. The sample contains 5,500 to 6,000 clones, less than 55% of which appear only once. The time point is: mouse harvest day 14 after allogeneic transplant. Mouse grafts combined 10^7 T-cell-depleted bone marrow cells with 10^6 splenic CD5+ T cells. The sequenced sample was gut tissue. These receptors came from a female BALB/c mouse given C57BL/6 T cells with graft-versus-host disease after an allogeneic hematopoietic cell transplant.

This clone was found a few times. Mouse names are used for the genes. CDR3 DNA, as far as it was read: TGTGCCAGCAGCCCTAACGGGGGAAATTCGCCCCTCTAC. Encoded protein: CASSPNGGNSPLY. The entire CDR3 sequence reads CASSPNGGNSPLYF. The J gene is TRBJ1-6, the V gene TRBV19, with D possibly being TRBD1 (5 bases). The CDR3 end falls 1 residue outside the read, so it is completed with the germline J gene. TRBJ1-6 is identified as an open reading frame with a role that is uncertain. Germline V gene lookup returns CDR1 FNHDT and CDR2 SITEND (reference sequence). The CDR3 is 14 amino acids. Trimming took off 5 bases at V and 7 bases at J, with 13 bases between the two ends.

This clone was counted a few times. Gene names are mouse gene names. Read sequence stops 1 residue before the CDR3 end, and the germline J gene provides the missing end. The chain couples TRBV26 to TRBJ2-4, with D perhaps matching TRBD1 (6 bases). Trimming took 5 bases from V and 0 from J, leaving 9 bases between them. Germline V lookup: CDR1 KGHPV, CDR2 FQNQEV (reference sequence). The CDR3 extends over 14 amino acids. Partial CDR3 DNA: TGTGCCAGCAGTTGGGACAATAGTCAAAACACCTTGTAC. Encoded protein: CASSWDNSQNTLY. The whole CDR3 reads CASSWDNSQNTLYF. The full variable domain, its missing parts supplied by reference TRBV26 and TRBJ2-4, is NSKVIQTPRYLVKGQGQKAKMRCIPEKGHPVVFWYQQNKNNEFKFLINFQNQEVLQQIDMTEKRFSAECPSNSPCSLEIQSSEAGDSALYLCASSWDNSQNTLYFGAGTRLSVL.

Worth noting for this clone: Mouse gene names apply. The CDR3 end lies 1 residue beyond the end of the read and is filled in from the germline J gene. The rearrangement joins TRBV26 to TRBJ2-7, with 7 bases that match TRBD1. This CDR3 is built from 13 residues. From germline, CDR1 is KGHPV and CDR2 FQNQEV (reference sequence). V lost 0 bases to trimming and J lost 5 bases; unmatched junction nucleotides: 1. The CDR3 is CASSLSGTDEQYF. Incomplete CDR3 DNA: TGTGCCAGCAGTCTGTCGGGGACAGATGAACAGTAC.

Worth noting for this clone: Gene names and germline match the mouse. The read finishes 1 residue shy of the CDR3 end, and the germline J gene is used to complete it. V usage is TRBV16 and J usage is TRBJ1-1; TRBD1 might be the D (6 bases). Germline V lookup: CDR1 SGHSA, CDR2 FRNQAP. CDR3 length: 15 residues. Trimming stripped 0 bases from V and 4 bases from J, with 12 bases between. The covered CDR3 bases are TGTGCAAGCAGCTTAGAGGCAGGGGCCTTCACAGAAGTCTTC. It is translated as CASSLEAGAFTEVF. The CDR3 in its entirety is CASSLEAGAFTEVFF.

With respect to this clone: The junction differs from germline at one of its ends, possibly a read error. The gene symbols are mouse symbols. Coverage ceases 1 residue before the CDR3 finishes, and the germline J gene fills in the end. The rearrangement joins TRBV16 to TRBJ1-1; D unclear. This CDR3 has 13 residues. Germline V gene sequence: CDR1 SGHSA, CDR2 FRNQAP. The DNA read from the CDR3 is TGTGCAGGCAGCTTAGAGAGAGACGCAGAAGTCTTC. Translating it yields CAGSLERDAEVF. The full CDR3 sequence reads CAGSLERDAEVFF.

This clone is medium-sized in the sample. Genes and germline come from the mouse. The read terminates 1 residue ahead of where the CDR3 ends, so the germline J gene completes it. The V gene is TRBV3, the J gene TRBJ2-7; 7 nucleotides line up with TRBD1. J lost 3 bases, V lost 6 bases, and 2 bases had no gene match. This CDR3 has 12 residues. CDR1 is SNHLY, CDR2 FYNGKV, per germline (reference sequence). CDR3 DNA, as far as it was read: TGTGCCAGCAGTCGACAGGGCTATGAACAGTAC. Its translation is CASSRQGYEQY. In full, the CDR3 is CASSRQGYEQYF.

As to this clone: Here the gene names and germline are mouse. The read terminates 1 residue ahead of where the CDR3 ends, so the germline J gene completes it. The V and J genes are TRBV16 and TRBJ1-1; no firm D call. The CDR3 contains 12 residues. CDR1 is SGHSA and CDR2 is FRNQAP in the germline V gene. V gave up 5 bases and J gave up 1 base, with 5 bases separating them. The CDR3 DNA, read in part, is TGTGCAAGCAGCATTCAAAACACAGAAGTCTTC. Its translation is CASSIQNTEVF. From start to end, the CDR3 is CASSIQNTEVFF.

Notes on this clone: The genes are named according to mouse. Read data end 1 residue before the CDR3 end; the end is taken from the germline J gene. The chain combines TRBV1 with TRBJ1-6, with 11 bases identical to TRBD1. TRBJ1-6 is an ORF for which the function is uncertain. After removal of 3 bases from V and 4 bases from J, the junction contained 5 bases not matched to a gene. The CDR3 spans 17 residues. In germline, CDR1 is NSQYPW, CDR2 LRSPGD (reference sequence). The DNA read from the CDR3 is TGCACCTGCAGTGCCCGGGACAGGGGGGAATATAATTCGCCCCTCTAC. Translation: CTCSARDRGEYNSPLY. The CDR3 in full is CTCSARDRGEYNSPLYF.

Concerning this clone: Gene names are the mouse ones. The read ends 1 residue before the CDR3 terminus; that terminus is restored from the germline J gene. J is TRBJ2-7 and V is TRBV12-2; D is undetermined. Deletions cut 1 base from V and 4 bases from J, with 4 bases between. The CDR3 is made up of 11 amino acids. The germline V gene encodes CDR1 SGHLS and CDR2 HYDKME. CDR3 bases read: TGTGCCAGCTCTCTGACTTATGAACAGTAC. Its translation: CASSLTYEQY. The whole CDR3 sequence is CASSLTYEQYF.

In regard to this clone: Gene labels here are mouse ones. The read falls 1 residue short of the CDR3 end, and the missing part is taken from the germline J gene. The same CDR3 is also encoded by other DNA sequences in this sample. This rearrangement joins TRBV26 to TRBJ2-5; 11 bases line up with TRBD1. The CDR3 contains 13 residues. CDR1 is KGHPV and CDR2 is FQNQEV in the germline V gene (reference sequence). The V gene end was trimmed by 2 bases and the J gene end by 8 bases; junction bases not matched to a gene: 0. CDR3 amino acids: CASSLGTGGTQYF. The DNA read from the CDR3 is TGTGCCAGCAGTCTGGGGACAGGGGGCACCCAGTAC. Full variable domain (rest looked up from reference TRBV26 and TRBJ2-5): NSKVIQTPRYLVKGQGQKAKMRCIPEKGHPVVFWYQQNKNNEFKFLINFQNQEVLQQIDMTEKRFSAECPSNSPCSLEIQSSEAGDSALYLCASSLGTGGTQYFGPGTRLLVL.

As for this clone: The listed genes are named as in mouse. The CDR3 end falls 1 residue outside the read, so it is completed with the germline J gene. This sequence joins TRBV16 and TRBJ1-4; D not certain. The CDR3 runs to 11 residues. Germline V gene lookup returns CDR1 SGHSA and CDR2 FRNQAP. The ends were cut back, 4 bases at V and 5 bases at J, with 2 bases in the middle. The CDR3 loop is CASSSNERLFF. The DNA read from the CDR3 is TGTGCAAGCAGCTCAAACGAAAGATTATTT.

Note on this clone: Genes here carry mouse names. The read comes to an end 1 residue before the CDR3 does, leaving the germline J gene to fill in the end. The chain carries TRBV16 and TRBJ1-1; the D is unclear. The CDR3 has 13 residues. Germline V gene lookup returns CDR1 SGHSA and CDR2 FRNQAP. Between the trimmed V and J ends, which lost 1 base and 2 bases, there was a span of 5 bases. CDR3 DNA (partial): TGTGCAAGCAGCTTAGTAGGCAACACAGAAGTCTTC. It translates to CASSLVGNTEVF. The CDR3 in full is CASSLVGNTEVFF. The whole variable domain, remainder taken from reference TRBV16 and TRBJ1-1, is NAGVIQTPRHKVTGKGQEATLWCEPISGHSAVFWYRQTIVQGLEFLTYFRNQAPIDDSGMPKERFSAQMPNQSHSTLKIQSTQPQDSAVYLCASSLVGNTEVFFGKGTRLTVV.

Turning to this clone: One end of the junction varies from germline; a read error may be responsible. The gene symbols are mouse symbols. This chain's CDR3 is CASGDAGTGGYAEQFF. The sequenced part of the CDR3 DNA is TGTGCCAGCGGTGATGCCGGGACTGGGGGTTATGCTGAGCAGTTC. This rearrangement joins TRBV13-3 to TRBJ2-1; the match to TRBD2 covers 11 bases. The missing CDR3 end, 1 residue past where the read stops, is filled in from the germline J gene. This CDR3 contains 16 residues. Per the germline V gene, CDR1 is NNHDY and CDR2 is SYVADS.

Sample share makes this clone medium-sized (0.01 to 0.1%). Gene names are the mouse ones. Partial CDR3 DNA: TGTGCCAGCAGTCTGCCGGGGCCTAACTCCGACTACACC. This sequence encodes CASSLPGPNSDYT. The full CDR3 protein is CASSLPGPNSDYTF. The chain employs TRBV26 and TRBJ1-2; possibly TRBD1 for D (5 bases). The missing CDR3 end, 1 residue past where the read stops, is filled in from the germline J gene. This CDR3 is 14 amino acids long. The V end lost 2 bases, the J end lost 2 bases, and 9 bases lay between the germline ends. Germline loops: CDR1 KGHPV, CDR2 FQNQEV (reference sequence).

This clone appeared a few times. Any gene name here is a mouse gene name. CDR3 DNA (partial): TGTGCCAGCAGTTTGAGGGGGGCCAACGAAAGATTATTT. This gives the protein CASSLRGANERLF. The full CDR3 reads CASSLRGANERLFF. The chain combines TRBV14 with TRBJ1-4; TRBD1 is a possible D gene (6 bases). The read halts 1 residue ahead of the CDR3 end, with the missing end drawn from the germline J gene. This CDR3 spans 14 amino acids. V was pared by 2 bases and J by 3 bases, with 8 bases between. Germline CDR1 SGHDT, CDR2 FRDEAV.

This clone has a handful of counts. Genes and germline come from the mouse. The read comes to an end 1 residue before the CDR3 does, leaving the germline J gene to fill in the end. The chain joins TRBV13-2 to TRBJ1-1; 8 nucleotides line up with TRBD1. J was trimmed by 1 base and V by 5 bases; bases with no gene match: 4. The CDR3 covers 14 residues. Germline CDR1 reads NNHNN; CDR2 reads SYGAGS (reference sequence). Incomplete CDR3 DNA: TGTGCCAGCGGGGCCGGGACAGGGAACACAGAAGTCTTC. Protein product: CASGAGTGNTEVF. The complete CDR3 protein is CASGAGTGNTEVFF.

The sample holds a few counts of this clone. Any gene name here is a mouse gene name. The DNA ends 1 residue before the CDR3 does, and the rest of the CDR3 is filled in from the germline J gene. The gene calls are TRBV23 and TRBJ1-2; the D call TRBD1 from the table was never checked on the DNA. Germline V lookup: CDR1 KGHTA, CDR2 FQNQQP. The CDR3 has 13 residues. The DNA read from the CDR3 is TGCTCCAGCAGCCGACAGGGGGACTCCGACTACACC. The encoded protein is CSSSRQGDSDYT. The whole CDR3 region reads CSSSRQGDSDYTF.

On this clone: The gene symbols are mouse symbols. The read stops 1 residue short of the end of the CDR3; the missing end is completed from the germline J gene. This chain connects TRBV13-1 to TRBJ2-3; D ambiguous. Germline CDR1 and CDR2: NSHNY and SYGAGN. CDR3 length: 13 residues. V was shortened by 2 bases and J by 0 bases, with 4 bases between the two germline ends. The CDR3 protein is CASSDSSAETLYF. The sequenced part of the CDR3 DNA is TGTGCCAGCAGTGACAGTAGTGCAGAAACGCTGTAT.

Notes on this clone: Gene names and germline match the mouse. The CDR3 goes on 1 residue after the read ends, and that part is filled in from the germline J gene. This chain uses TRBV12-1 with TRBJ2-5; weak D call: TRBD2 (6 bases). V was cut by 0 bases and J by 2 bases, with 11 bases left in between. The CDR3 length is 15 residues. CDR1 is SGHSN, CDR2 HYEKVE, per germline. CDR3 in amino acids: CASSLGWGVQDTQYF. The covered CDR3 bases are TGTGCCAGCTCTCTCGGCTGGGGAGTCCAAGACACCCAGTAC.

Concerning this clone: Mouse gene names and germline throughout. Coverage ceases 1 residue before the CDR3 finishes, and the germline J gene fills in the end. J is TRBJ2-5 and V is TRBV12-1; D is uncertain. The ends were cut back, 2 bases at V and 0 bases at J, with 5 bases in the middle. CDR1 SGHSN and CDR2 HYEKVE come from the germline V gene. The CDR3 is 13 amino acids. Partial CDR3 DNA: TGTGCCAGCTCTCGGCAGAACCAAGACACCCAGTAC. Protein sequence: CASSRQNQDTQY. The CDR3 as a whole reads CASSRQNQDTQYF. Using reference TRBV12-1 and TRBJ2-5 for the parts outside the CDR3, the full variable domain is DSGVVQSPRHIIKEKGGRSVLTCIPISGHSNVVWYQQTLGKELKFLIQHYEKVERDKGFLPSRFSVQQFDDYHSEMNMSALELEDSAMYFCASSRQNQDTQYFGPGTRLLVL.

For this clone: Genes and germline are mouse. Read data end 1 residue before the CDR3 end; the end is taken from the germline J gene. V usage is TRBV15 and J usage is TRBJ1-1, with a tentative D call TRBD1 (5 bases). The V end was cut by 3 bases, the J end by 0 bases, with 8 bases between. Germline-derived CDR1 and CDR2 are SGHND and FRSKSL. The CDR3 is made up of 14 amino acids. CDR3 DNA (partial): TGTGCCAGCAGTTTTGGGGGTGCAAACACAGAAGTCTTC. It codes for CASSFGGANTEVF. The CDR3 as a whole reads CASSFGGANTEVFF.

To note about this clone: The listed genes are named as in mouse. The observed sequence ends 1 residue before the CDR3 terminus, with the missing tail filled in from the germline J gene. The chain recombines TRBV15 with TRBJ2-7; D may match TRBD1 or TRBD2 (6 bases each). The germline V gene has CDR1 SGHND and CDR2 FRSKSL. This CDR3 region has 11 residues. V was trimmed by 7 bases and J by 4 bases, leaving 8 bases between them. Here the CDR3 reads CASTGAYEQYF. CDR3 DNA (partial): TGTGCCAGCACGGGGGCTTATGAACAGTAC.

Points on this clone: Gene names denote mouse genes. The CDR3 end is not reached by the read, which stops 1 residue before it; the germline J gene fills it in. The rearrangement joins TRBV12-2 to TRBJ1-4; a weak D match, TRBD1 (5 bases). CDR1 SGHLS and CDR2 HYDKME come from the germline V gene. Trimming took 0 bases from V and 2 from J, leaving 6 bases between them. CDR3 length: 14 residues. The sequenced part of the CDR3 DNA is TGTGCCAGCTCTCTCCAGGGCTCCAACGAAAGATTATTT. Residues: CASSLQGSNERLF. The full CDR3 sequence reads CASSLQGSNERLFF.